What follows are 27 T cell receptor beta chains derived from one specimen sequenced in a study of CD8 T cells in ankylosing spondylitis. TCRdb called the 5' RACE reads again in MiXCR, with one record for every CDR3 protein. The data contain fewer than 250,000 distinct CDR3 sequences, under 12% of them singletons. Sequencing was carried out using blood, either unsorted or a sorted T cell fraction (not recorded which). All receptors derive from a male donor with ankylosing spondylitis or in good health (not recorded which).

This clonotype was seen repeatedly, ten times or more. The chain uses TRBV30 and TRBJ2-3; D remains ambiguous. From germline, CDR1 is GTSNPN and CDR2 SVGIG (reference sequence). V dropped 6 bases and J dropped 1 base, with 14 bases sitting between them. The CDR3 spans 14 residues. The CDR3 protein is CACPSGGGTDTQYF. In DNA, the CDR3 is TGTGCCTGTCCGAGTGGCGGAGGCACAGATACGCAGTATTTT.

This clonotype was found many times. The rearrangement joins TRBV5-1 to TRBJ1-1; D gene unclear. Trimming pared 4 bases from V and 1 base from J, leaving 11 bases between. The CDR3 covers 14 residues. The germline V gene has CDR1 SGHRS and CDR2 YFSETQ. The CDR3 protein is CASSPDDGNTEAFF. As DNA, the CDR3 is TGCGCCAGCAGCCCAGACGACGGGAACACTGAAGCTTTCTTT. Based on the CDR3 plus reference TRBV5-1 and TRBJ1-1, the full variable domain is KAGVTQTPRYLIKTRGQQVTLSCSPISGHRSVSWYQQTPGQGLQFLFEYFSETQRNKGNFPGRFSGRQFSNSRSEMNVSTLELGDSALYLCASSPDDGNTEAFFGQGTRLTVV.

This clonotype has ten or more counts. The chain uses TRBV29-1 and TRBJ2-1; D possibly corresponds to TRBD2 (5 bases). The V and J ends lost 4 bases and 9 bases respectively, with 22 bases between them. Germline CDR1 reads SQVTM; CDR2 reads ANQGSEA. CDR3 length: 15 residues. CDR3 loop: CSVASGLDRLGEQFF. CDR3 in DNA: TGCAGCGTTGCTTCCGGACTCGACCGACTCGGTGAGCAGTTCTTC.

This clonotype was found many times. The genes are TRBV20-1 and TRBJ2-3; TRBD2 matches 11 bases. CDR3 length: 15 residues. CDR1 and CDR2 (germline): DFQATT, SNEGSKA (reference sequence). Unmatched junction bases numbered 10, after V lost 3 bases and J lost 8 bases. CDR3 loop: CSASSGSGRAATQYF. The DNA of the CDR3 is TGCAGTGCTAGCAGTGGTAGCGGGAGGGCGGCTACGCAGTATTTT.

This clonotype has ten or more counts. This sequence joins TRBV27 and TRBJ2-2, with D perhaps being TRBD1 or TRBD2 (5 bases each). There are 14 residues in the CDR3. Germline loops: CDR1 MNHEY, CDR2 SMNVEV (reference sequence). Between the trimmed V and J ends, which lost 5 bases and 4 bases, there was a span of 11 bases. CDR3 sequence (DNA): TGTGCCAGCAGTGGAGGCAGGGTCACCGGGGAGCTGTTTTTT. This translates into CASSGGRVTGELFF.

This clonotype has ten or more counts. This rearrangement joins TRBV30 to TRBJ1-1; D not certain. V gave up 1 base and J gave up 4 bases, with 4 bases separating them. CDR1 is GTSNPN and CDR2 is SVGIG in the germline V gene (reference sequence). This CDR3 comprises 11 residues. The CDR3 DNA follows: TGTGCCTGGAGTGGGACCACTGAAGCTTTCTTT. It encodes CAWSGTTEAFF. The full variable domain, in which reference TRBV30 and TRBJ1-1 provide the parts outside the CDR3, is SQTIHQWPATLVQPVGSPLSLECTVEGTSNPNLYWYRQAAGRGLQLLFYSVGIGQISSEVPQNLSASRPQDRQFILSSKKLLLSDSGFYLCAWSGTTEAFFGQGTRLTVV.

This rearrangement joins TRBV12-3 or TRBV12-4 to TRBJ2-5; D gene unclear. Trimming removed 3 bases from V and 2 bases from J, with 10 bases in between. There are 14 residues in the CDR3. DNA for the CDR3: TGTGCCAGCAGTTTCGTAGACCGGCAAGAGACCCAGTACTTC. It yields the protein CASSFVDRQETQYF.

In its sample, this clonotype was seen many times. The chain joins TRBV4-2 to TRBJ1-5; 7 nucleotides align to TRBD1. V was clipped by 5 bases and J by 1 base; unmatched bases: 5. The CDR3 is made up of 15 amino acids. CDR1 is LGHNA and CDR2 is YNFKEQ in the germline V gene. The CDR3 here is CASSSSDRSNQPQHF. The CDR3 coding sequence is TGTGCCAGCAGCTCCTCGGACAGGAGCAATCAGCCCCAGCATTTT.

Many counts were recorded for this clonotype. The genes are TRBV5-1 and TRBJ2-3; 9 nucleotides match TRBD1. CDR1 and CDR2 (germline): SGHRS, YFSETQ. The length of the CDR3 is 14 residues. V lost 3 bases to trimming and J lost 3 bases; unmatched junction nucleotides: 2. The CDR3 DNA follows: TGCGCCAGCAGCTCGGGACAGGGAACAGATACGCAGTATTTT. This codes for CASSSGQGTDTQYF. The full variable domain, rest sourced from reference TRBV5-1 and TRBJ2-3, is KAGVTQTPRYLIKTRGQQVTLSCSPISGHRSVSWYQQTPGQGLQFLFEYFSETQRNKGNFPGRFSGRQFSNSRSEMNVSTLELGDSALYLCASSSGQGTDTQYFGPGTRLTVL.

This clonotype occurred a few times. The V gene is TRBV14, the J gene TRBJ2-1, with TRBD1 identical over 7 bases. Trimming took 5 bases from V and 7 from J; bases not matched to a gene: 14. Germline lookup yields CDR1 SGHDN and CDR2 FVKESK. The CDR3 totals 16 residues. Here the CDR3 DNA reads TGTGCCAGCAGCGAAAACAGGGGCGCATTCAGGAATGAGCAGTTCTTC. Its translation: CASSENRGAFRNEQFF.

This clonotype was picked up many times. The V call is TRBV5-1, the J call TRBJ1-5, with unresolved D. The CDR3 runs to 15 residues. Germline V gene data show CDR1 as SGHRS and CDR2 as YFSETQ. V shed 0 bases and J shed 0 bases, with 7 bases lying between them. In DNA, the CDR3 is TGCGCCAGCAGCTTGGATGGGAATAGCAATCAGCCCCAGCATTTT. Its protein is CASSLDGNSNQPQHF.

This clonotype was counted at least ten times. V gene TRBV18 combines with J gene TRBJ2-1, with 7 nucleotides matching TRBD1. The germline CDR1 and CDR2 sequences are KGHSH and LQKENI. The junction had 4 bases not matched to a gene; V was cut back by 6 bases and J by 2 bases. This CDR3 has 14 amino acids. CDR3 DNA sequence: TGTGCCAGCTCGGGCAGGGGGACCTACAATGAGCAGTTCTTC. It translates to CASSGRGTYNEQFF. Based on the CDR3 plus reference TRBV18 and TRBJ2-1, the full variable domain is NAGVMQNPRHLVRRRGQEARLRCSPMKGHSHVYWYRQLPEEGLKFMVYLQKENIIDESGMPKERFSAEFPKEGPSILRIQQVVRGDSAAYFCASSGRGTYNEQFFGPGTRLTVL.

Ten or more counts support this clonotype. This rearrangement joins TRBV10-3 to TRBJ2-1; 14 bases line up with TRBD2. Losses at the gene ends were 0 bases for V and 4 bases for J; bases not matched to a gene: 5. This CDR3 is built from 18 residues. Germline CDR1 reads ENHRY; CDR2 reads SYGVKD. DNA for the CDR3: TGTGCCATCAGTGAGTCCGGGACTAGCGGGAGAAGGTACAATGAGCAGTTCTTC. It specifies CAISESGTSGRRYNEQFF.

The chain joins TRBV6-1 to TRBJ1-4, with 9 bases lining up with TRBD1. Germline V CDR1 and CDR2: MNHNS, SASEGT. Losses at the gene ends were 6 bases for V and 11 bases for J; bases not matched to a gene: 19. The CDR3 length is 17 residues. DNA for the CDR3: TGTGCCAGCAGACCCTCAAACCGGAGACAGGGGGTGGACAAACTGTTTTTT. Translation gives CASRPSNRRQGVDKLFF.

This clonotype was observed at least ten times. The rearrangement uses TRBV5-1 and TRBJ1-2; D unresolved. Germline values: CDR1 SGHRS, CDR2 YFSETQ. This CDR3 region has 18 residues. V shed 5 bases and J shed 4 bases, with 27 bases lying between them. The CDR3 loop reads CASRPDVTGSDLVYGYTF. For the CDR3, the DNA is TGCGCCAGCAGGCCCGACGTTACGGGCAGCGACCTTGTCTATGGCTACACCTTC.

The V call is TRBV5-1, the J call TRBJ2-1; 10 bases agree with TRBD2. V dropped 3 bases and J dropped 7; count of bases not matched to a gene: 10. The CDR3 is made up of 16 amino acids. Germline-derived CDR1 and CDR2 are SGHRS and YFSETQ. The CDR3 nucleotides are TGCGCCAGCAGCTCCCTCCCTAGCGGGAGTAGGAATGAGCAGTTCTTC. Amino acids: CASSSLPSGSRNEQFF.

This clonotype was observed a handful of times. A much more abundant neighbour one base away suggests this may be a read error. The gene calls are TRBV10-3 and TRBJ1-1; 7 bases map to TRBD1. Looked up from germline, CDR1 is ENHRY and CDR2 is SYGVKD. V trimming: 10 bases; J trimming: 3 bases; junction bases outside the gene matches: 2. The CDR3 has 11 residues. CDR3 bases: TGTGCCACCAGGGGGGACACTGAAGCTTTCTTT. Translation: CATRGDTEAFF.

The genes are TRBV5-1 and TRBJ2-1; D gene ambiguous. Trimming pared 0 bases from V and 4 bases from J, leaving 14 bases between. The V gene's germline CDR1 is SGHRS and CDR2 YFSETQ. This CDR3 is built from 16 residues. In DNA form, the CDR3 reads TGCGCCAGCAGCTTGGGGGAACTCTCCTTATACAATGAGCAGTTCTTC. Protein product: CASSLGELSLYNEQFF.

This clonotype was counted ten times or more. The chain combines TRBV4-1 with TRBJ1-4; no reliable D call. Germline values: CDR1 MGHRA, CDR2 YSYEKL. CDR3 length: 15 amino acids. Deletions cut 0 bases from V and 8 bases from J, with 13 bases between. The CDR3 reads CASSQDKAGAEKLFF. The CDR3 region has the DNA TGCGCCAGCAGCCAAGATAAGGCCGGAGCCGAAAAACTGTTTTTT.

This clonotype has a count of ten or more. The chain employs TRBV20-1 and TRBJ1-1, with TRBD1 matching 11 bases. V shed 3 bases and J 0 bases; nucleotides not matched to a gene: 0. Germline V gene sequence: CDR1 DFQATT, CDR2 SNEGSKA (reference sequence). CDR3 length: 14 residues. For the CDR3, the DNA is TGCAGTGCTAGGGACAGGGGGCTGAACACTGAAGCTTTCTTT. Translation gives CSARDRGLNTEAFF.

This clonotype was seen ten or more times. The chain links TRBV4-1 to TRBJ1-2; no clear D gene. Germline-derived CDR1 and CDR2 are MGHRA and YSYEKL. V was clipped by 4 bases and J by 4 bases, with 19 bases between them. CDR3 length equals 16 residues. The CDR3 DNA reads TGCGCCAGCAGCCGCACCCGGGTGGGAAGTGGCTATGGCTACACCTTC. Amino acids: CASSRTRVGSGYGYTF.

This clonotype came up a few times. The chain is built from TRBV14 and TRBJ2-6, with D perhaps matching TRBD1 (5 bases). The CDR3 spans 13 residues. Germline V gives CDR1 SGHDN, CDR2 FVKESK. Trimming removed 6 bases from V and 2 bases from J, with 5 bases in between. As DNA, the CDR3 is TGTGCCAGCAGACAGGCTGGGGCCAACGTCCTGACTTTC. It codes for CASRQAGANVLTF.

This clonotype appeared a few times. The chain combines TRBV7-9 with TRBJ2-6; unclear D gene. Between the trimmed V and J ends, which lost 6 bases and 0 bases, there was a span of 3 bases. Germline V gives CDR1 SEHNR, CDR2 FQNEAQ (reference sequence). The CDR3 spans 13 residues. CDR3 coding DNA: TGTGCCAGCAGGCCCTCTGGGGCCAACGTCCTGACTTTC. Translation: CASRPSGANVLTF.

This clonotype was seen many times. The chain couples TRBV20-1 to TRBJ1-3; TRBD1 aligns across 7 bases. Germline V gene data show CDR1 as DFQATT and CDR2 as SNEGSKA (reference sequence). Germline trimming cut 2 bases from V and 0 bases from J; bases unmatched to any gene: 4. This CDR3 is built from 15 residues. CDR3 region: CSARYGTDSGNTIYF. The CDR3 region has the DNA TGCAGTGCTAGATACGGGACAGACTCTGGAAACACCATATATTTT.

This clonotype was recorded at least ten times. J is TRBJ2-3 and V is TRBV20-1; the D gene is possibly TRBD1 (5 bases). Trimming pared 0 bases from V and 1 base from J, leaving 14 bases between. The CDR3 extends over 16 amino acids. Looked up from germline, CDR1 is DFQATT and CDR2 is SNEGSKA (reference sequence). CDR3 sequence: CSARDWGFPGTDTQYF. CDR3 coding DNA: TGCAGTGCTAGAGATTGGGGCTTCCCGGGCACAGATACGCAGTATTTT.

There are many counts of this clonotype. V is TRBV5-1 and J is TRBJ2-1; unclear D gene. Trimming stripped 0 bases from V and 3 bases from J, with 7 bases between. This CDR3 has 14 amino acids. The germline V gene encodes CDR1 SGHRS and CDR2 YFSETQ. The CDR3 nucleotides read TGCGCCAGCAGCTTGGTGGAGAACTACAATGAGCAGTTCTTC. It yields the protein CASSLVENYNEQFF. Combining the CDR3 with reference TRBV5-1 and TRBJ2-1 gives the whole variable domain KAGVTQTPRYLIKTRGQQVTLSCSPISGHRSVSWYQQTPGQGLQFLFEYFSETQRNKGNFPGRFSGRQFSNSRSEMNVSTLELGDSALYLCASSLVENYNEQFFGPGTRLTVL.

This clonotype came up many times. J is TRBJ2-2 and V is TRBV10-3, with D possibly being TRBD1 (6 bases). Trimming pared 0 bases from V and 5 bases from J, leaving 19 bases between. This CDR3 has 18 amino acids. Germline CDR1 and CDR2: ENHRY and SYGVKD. The CDR3 bases are TGTGCCATCAGTGAGTCTGTGGGGGCGAAGGTGTCGACCGGGGAGCTGTTTTTT. It codes for CAISESVGAKVSTGELFF.